Given below is one T cell receptor beta chain in context. These data belong to a study of blood T cell repertoires in COVID-19. Recovered status in Cohort 3 required two negative PCRs, clearance, or symptom resolution. This CDR3 is built from 14 residues. V lost 3 bases to trimming and J lost 1 base, with 10 bases between them. The germline CDR1 and CDR2 sequences are KGHSH and LQKENI. Using immunoSEQ multiplex PCR, the repertoire was profiled, and TCRdb retains in-frame clones only, with some absent. The profile shows around 300,000 clones, about 88% of them singletons. The chain recombines TRBV18 with TRBJ2-7; tentatively, D is TRBD2 (5 bases). Sequencing used PBMCs or T cells enriched from blood (not recorded which). This sequence originates from a woman aged 45-65 years who had recovered from COVID-19. DNA for the CDR3: TGTGCCAGCTCACCGACCGCGGGTTCCTACGAGCAGTACTTC. Translating gives CASSPTAGSYEQYF.